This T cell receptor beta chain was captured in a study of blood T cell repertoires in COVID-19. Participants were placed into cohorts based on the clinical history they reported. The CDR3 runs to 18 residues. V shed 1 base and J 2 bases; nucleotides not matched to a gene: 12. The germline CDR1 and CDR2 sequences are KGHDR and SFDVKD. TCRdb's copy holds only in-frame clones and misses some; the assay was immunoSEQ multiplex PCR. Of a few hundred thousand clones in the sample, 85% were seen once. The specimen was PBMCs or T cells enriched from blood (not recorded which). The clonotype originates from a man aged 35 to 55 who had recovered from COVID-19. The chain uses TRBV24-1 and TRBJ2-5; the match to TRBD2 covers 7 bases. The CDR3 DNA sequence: TGTGCCACCAGTGATTTTGGAGGCGCGGGAGTCAAACAAGAGACCCAGTACTTC. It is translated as CATSDFGGAGVKQETQYF.